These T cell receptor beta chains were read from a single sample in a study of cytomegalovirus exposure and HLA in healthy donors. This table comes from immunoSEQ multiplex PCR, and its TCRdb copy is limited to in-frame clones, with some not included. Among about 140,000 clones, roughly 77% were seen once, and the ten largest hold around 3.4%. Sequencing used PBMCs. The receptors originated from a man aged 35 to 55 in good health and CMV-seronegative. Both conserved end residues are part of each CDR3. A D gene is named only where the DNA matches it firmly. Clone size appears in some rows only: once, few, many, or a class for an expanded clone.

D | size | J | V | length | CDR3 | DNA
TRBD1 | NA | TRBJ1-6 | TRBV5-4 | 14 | CASSFDRDNSPLHF | TGTGCCAGCAGCTTTGACAGGGATAATTCACCCCTCCACTTT
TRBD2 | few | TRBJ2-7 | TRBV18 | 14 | CASSPAGGSYEQYF | TGTGCCAGCTCACCGGCGGGGGGGTCTTACGAGCAGTACTTC
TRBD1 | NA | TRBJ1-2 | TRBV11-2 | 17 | CASSSNVGTGIVDGYTF | TGTGCCAGCAGCTCCAATGTAGGGACAGGGATAGTCGATGGCTACACCTTC
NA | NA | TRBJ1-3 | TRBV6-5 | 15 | CASSNRVSTGNTIYF | TGTGCCAGCAGTAACAGGGTTTCGACTGGAAACACCATATATTTT
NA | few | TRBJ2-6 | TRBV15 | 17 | CATSRRGRTAGANVLTF | TGTGCCACCAGCAGAAGAGGGAGGACGGCTGGGGCCAACGTCCTGACTTTC
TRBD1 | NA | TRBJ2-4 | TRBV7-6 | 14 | CASSLTDRGNIQYF | TGTGCCAGCAGCTTAACCGACAGGGGAAACATTCAGTACTTC
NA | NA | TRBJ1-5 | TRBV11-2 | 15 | CASSSGGAFNQPQHF | TGTGCCAGCAGCTCCGGGGGTGCTTTCAATCAGCCCCAGCATTTT
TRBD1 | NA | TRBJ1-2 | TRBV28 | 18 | CASSLLAAGGSGMGGYTF | TGTGCCAGCAGTTTATTGGCCGCAGGGGGGTCGGGTATGGGTGGCTACACCTTC
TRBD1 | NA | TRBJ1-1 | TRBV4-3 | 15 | CASSPGPRQGTEAFF | TGCGCCAGCAGCCCCGGTCCCCGACAGGGGACTGAAGCTTTCTTT
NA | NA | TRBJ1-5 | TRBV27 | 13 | CASSEYSNQPQHF | TGTGCCAGCAGCGAGTATAGCAATCAGCCCCAGCATTTT
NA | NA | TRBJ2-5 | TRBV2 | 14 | CASSAGHFQETQYF | TGTGCCTCGTCAGCGGGACACTTCCAAGAGACCCAGTACTTC
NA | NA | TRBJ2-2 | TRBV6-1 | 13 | CASSEVGDGELFF | TGTGCCAGCAGTGAAGTTGGAGACGGGGAGCTGTTTTTT
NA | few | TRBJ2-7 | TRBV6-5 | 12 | CATQGFSYEQYF | TGTGCCACGCAGGGGTTCTCCTACGAGCAGTACTTC
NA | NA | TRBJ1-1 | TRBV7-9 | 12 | CASSWGGDEAFF | TGTGCCAGCAGCTGGGGGGGGGATGAAGCTTTCTTT
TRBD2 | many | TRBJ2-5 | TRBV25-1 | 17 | CASSEYAGGAMSETQYF | TGTGCCAGCAGTGAATACGCCGGGGGGGCCATGTCAGAGACCCAGTACTTC
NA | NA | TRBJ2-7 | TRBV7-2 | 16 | CASSLQGQAHLYEQYF | TGTGCCAGCAGCCTTCAGGGGCAGGCGCACCTATACGAGCAGTACTTC
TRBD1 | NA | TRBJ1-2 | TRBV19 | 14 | CASTKDRDNYGYTF | TGTGCCAGTACCAAGGACAGGGATAACTATGGCTACACCTTC
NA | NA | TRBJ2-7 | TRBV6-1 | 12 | CASSEARYEQYF | TGTGCCAGCAGTGAAGCGAGGTACGAGCAGTACTTC
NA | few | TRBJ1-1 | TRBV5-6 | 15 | CASSLGGTTGTEAFF | TGTGCCAGCAGCTTGGGAGGGACAACCGGAACTGAAGCTTTCTTT
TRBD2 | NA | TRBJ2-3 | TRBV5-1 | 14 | CASSPGTSPDTQYF | TGCGCCAGCAGCCCTGGGACTAGCCCAGATACGCAGTATTTT
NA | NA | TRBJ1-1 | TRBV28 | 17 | CASSSRVPKIMNTEAFF | TGTGCCAGCAGCTCTCGGGTCCCCAAAATTATGAACACTGAAGCTTTCTTT
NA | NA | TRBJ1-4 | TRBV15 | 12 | CATSRGASRLFF | TGTGCCACCAGCAGAGGCGCTAGTAGGCTGTTTTTT
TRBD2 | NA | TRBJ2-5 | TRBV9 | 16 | CASSALPAGGLETQYF | TGTGCCAGCAGCGCGCTCCCAGCGGGGGGATTAGAGACCCAGTACTTC
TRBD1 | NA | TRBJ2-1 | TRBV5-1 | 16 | CARDEWGTGLEHEQFF | TGCGCCAGAGACGAATGGGGGACAGGGTTGGAGCATGAGCAGTTCTTC
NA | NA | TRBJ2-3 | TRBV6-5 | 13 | CASSYQARDTQYF | TGTGCCAGCAGTTACCAGGCGCGAGATACGCAGTATTTT
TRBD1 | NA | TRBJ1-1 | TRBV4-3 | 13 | CASRKTGGVEAFF | TGCGCCAGCAGGAAGACAGGGGGCGTCGAGGCTTTCTTT
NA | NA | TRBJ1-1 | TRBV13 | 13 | CASSFGGSRRAFF | TGTGCCAGCAGCTTCGGTGGGAGCCGAAGGGCTTTCTTT
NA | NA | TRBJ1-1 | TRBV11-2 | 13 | CASSLVVNTEAFF | TGTGCCAGCAGCTTAGTAGTGAACACTGAAGCTTTCTTT
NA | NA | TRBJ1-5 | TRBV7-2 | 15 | CASSPRRGTEQPQHF | TGTGCCAGCAGCCCCCGAAGGGGTACGGAACAGCCCCAGCATTTT
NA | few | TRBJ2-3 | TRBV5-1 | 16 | CASSGMTGLRTDTQYF | TGCGCCAGCAGCGGAATGACAGGCCTCCGCACAGATACGCAGTATTTT
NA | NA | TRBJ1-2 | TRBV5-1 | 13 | CASRKDSNYGYTF | TGCGCCAGCAGAAAAGACAGTAACTATGGCTACACCTTC
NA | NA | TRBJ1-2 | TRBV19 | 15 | CASTTIPDSNYGYTF | TGTGCCAGTACCACCATACCGGACAGTAACTATGGCTACACCTTC
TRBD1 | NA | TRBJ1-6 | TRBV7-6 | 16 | CASSQTGSSYNSPLHF | TGTGCCAGCAGCCAGACAGGGAGCTCCTATAATTCACCCCTCCACTTT
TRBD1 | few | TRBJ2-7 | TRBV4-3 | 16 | CASSQEGGQGFYEQYF | TGCGCCAGCAGCCAAGAAGGGGGACAGGGTTTTTACGAGCAGTACTTC
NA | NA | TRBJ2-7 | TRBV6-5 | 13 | CASSYQGIHEQYF | TGTGCCAGCAGTTACCAGGGTATCCACGAGCAGTACTTC
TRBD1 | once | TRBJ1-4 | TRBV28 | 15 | CASSFGQGGTEKLFF | TGTGCCAGCAGTTTCGGACAGGGAGGTACCGAAAAACTGTTTTTT
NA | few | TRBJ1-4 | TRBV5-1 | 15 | CASSFLAVSDEKLFF | TGCGCCAGCAGCTTCTTGGCAGTTTCCGATGAAAAACTGTTTTTT